The rows below give T cell receptor beta chains drawn from one sample of a study of blood T cell repertoires in COVID-19. The assay was immunoSEQ multiplex PCR, and TCRdb's table has in-frame clones only and misses some. In the table there are hundreds of thousands of clones, 80% of which are singletons. What was sequenced was PBMCs or T cells enriched from blood (not recorded which). The receptors come from a man aged 25 to 45 with acute COVID-19. Both conserved end residues are part of each CDR3. The D gene is left open where the match is weak. Clone size is shown for a subset of rows, as once, few, many or a class of expanded clone.

d_call,clone_size,v_call,j_call,cdr3_aa,cdr3_nt
TRBD2,NA,TRBV10-3,TRBJ2-1,CAITRTSGGTNGDEQFF,TGTGCCATCACTAGGACTAGCGGGGGGACGAACGGGGATGAGCAGTTCTTC
NA,NA,TRBV9,TRBJ2-1,CASTLGGTSYNEQFF,TGTGCCAGCACCCTGGGCGGGACCTCCTACAATGAGCAGTTCTTC
NA,once,TRBV15,TRBJ1-1,CATSLGLGGFGTEAFF,TGTGCCACCAGCTTGGGGTTAGGGGGTTTCGGCACTGAAGCTTTCTTT
NA,NA,TRBV6-2/TRBV6-3,TRBJ2-6,CASSLRGIFSGANVLTF,TGTGCCAGCAGTTTGAGGGGGATTTTTTCTGGGGCCAACGTCCTGACTTTC
TRBD1,NA,TRBV4-1,TRBJ1-3,CASSLTGTGNTIYF,TGCGCCAGCAGCCTGACAGGGACCGGAAACACCATATATTTT
TRBD1,NA,TRBV29-1,TRBJ2-2,CSAGGRELFF,TGCAGCGCAGGGGGTAGGGAGCTGTTTTTT
TRBD1,NA,TRBV18,TRBJ1-6,CASSPTGSSYNSPLHF,TGTGCCAGCTCACCGACAGGGAGCTCCTATAATTCACCCCTCCACTTT
TRBD1,NA,TRBV3-1/TRBV3-2,TRBJ1-2,CASSQGDRRANYGYTF,TGTGCCAGCAGCCAAGGGGACAGGCGAGCTAACTATGGCTACACCTTC
TRBD1,NA,TRBV2,TRBJ1-3,CAIRDRSSGNTIYF,TGTGCCATCAGGGACAGGAGCTCTGGAAACACCATATATTTT
TRBD1,few,TRBV5-1,TRBJ1-2,CASYGTGGLYGYTF,TGCGCCAGTTACGGCACAGGGGGCCTCTATGGCTACACCTTC
NA,once,TRBV4-1,TRBJ1-2,CASSLDSNYGYTF,TGCGCCAGCAGCTTAGACTCGAACTATGGCTACACCTTC
TRBD1,NA,TRBV7-2,TRBJ1-5,CASSLVPGGLGNQPQHF,TGTGCTAGCAGCTTAGTCCCAGGGGGTCTAGGCAATCAGCCCCAGCATTTT
NA,once,TRBV6-1,TRBJ1-5,CASSEVAARGNQPQHF,TGTGCCAGCAGTGAAGTAGCCGCCAGGGGCAATCAGCCCCAGCATTTT
NA,NA,TRBV5-1,TRBJ2-2,CASSPKPGFGGELFF,TGCGCCAGCAGCCCTAAACCGGGGTTCGGCGGGGAGCTGTTTTTT
NA,NA,TRBV5-5,TRBJ2-3,CASSLAANRVDTQYF,TGTGCCAGCAGCTTGGCGGCAAACCGGGTGGATACGCAGTATTTT
NA,NA,TRBV5-4,TRBJ2-4,CASSLDGALSIQYF,TGTGCCAGCAGCTTGGATGGGGCGCTTAGCATTCAGTACTTC
TRBD1,NA,TRBV7-2,TRBJ1-1,CASSVKTGLTEAFF,TGTGCCAGCAGCGTGAAGACAGGGTTAACTGAAGCTTTCTTT
NA,NA,TRBV2,TRBJ1-1,CASSAPGVPQAFF,TGTGCCAGCAGTGCGCCCGGGGTGCCGCAAGCTTTCTTT
TRBD1,NA,TRBV12-5,TRBJ2-7,CASGLGQGIDEQYF,TGTGCTAGTGGTTTGGGACAGGGAATTGACGAGCAGTACTTC
TRBD1,NA,TRBV6-1,TRBJ1-1,CASSEAGQGINTEAFF,TGTGCCAGCAGTGAAGCGGGACAGGGTATTAACACTGAAGCTTTCTTT
NA,once,TRBV19,TRBJ2-7,CASSIILHGLYEQYF,TGTGCCAGTAGTATTATTCTCCACGGACTCTACGAGCAGTACTTC
NA,NA,TRBV19,TRBJ1-2,CASSRSRDYGYTF,TGTGCCAGTAGCAGGTCCAGGGACTATGGCTACACCTTC
NA,NA,TRBV11-2,TRBJ2-3,CASSLVHTSTDTQYF,TGTGCCAGCAGCTTAGTTCATACTAGCACAGATACGCAGTATTTT
NA,NA,TRBV6-5,TRBJ1-2,CASSYGSRDGYTF,TGTGCCAGCAGTTACGGGTCGAGGGATGGCTACACCTTC
NA,NA,TRBV7-9,TRBJ2-5,CASSFQGQETQYF,TGTGCCAGCAGCTTCCAGGGCCAAGAGACCCAGTACTTC
TRBD1,NA,TRBV10-1,TRBJ2-3,CATSGGWLSTDTQYF,TGCGCCACCTCAGGGGGCTGGCTTAGCACAGATACGCAGTATTTT
TRBD1,NA,TRBV18,TRBJ2-4,CASSPTGGQRDRYF,TGTGCCAGCTCACCTACAGGGGGGCAACGGGACAGGTACTTC
NA,NA,TRBV5-1,TRBJ2-5,CASSTRTEETQYF,TGCGCCAGCAGCACTAGGACGGAAGAGACCCAGTACTTC
TRBD1,NA,TRBV3-1/TRBV3-2,TRBJ2-6,CASSLGQGFGANVLTF,TGTGCCAGCAGCCTAGGACAGGGGTTTGGGGCCAACGTCCTGACTTTC
TRBD1,NA,TRBV7-3,TRBJ1-1,CASSSPGQGANTEAFF,TGTGCCAGCAGCTCACCGGGACAGGGGGCGAACACTGAAGCTTTCTTT
NA,NA,TRBV15,TRBJ1-5,CATSRKQGFQPQHF,TGTGCCACCAGCAGAAAACAGGGTTTTCAGCCCCAGCATTTT
NA,NA,TRBV29-1,TRBJ2-3,CSVEQGSTQYF,TGCAGCGTGGAACAGGGTAGCACGCAGTATTTT
NA,NA,TRBV30,TRBJ2-3,CAWSREPAIWKSTDTQYF,TGTGCCTGGAGTCGGGAACCGGCCATCTGGAAAAGCACAGATACGCAGTATTTT
NA,NA,TRBV29-1,TRBJ1-2,CSVEGQLVKDSYGYTF,TGCAGCGTCGAAGGACAGCTAGTAAAGGACAGCTATGGCTACACCTTC
NA,NA,TRBV7-2,TRBJ2-2,CASSLVPGNTGELFF,TGTGCCAGCAGCTTAGTACCCGGGAACACCGGGGAGCTGTTTTTT
NA,few,TRBV3-1/TRBV3-2,TRBJ2-7,CASSQRGQQYF,TGTGCCAGCAGCCAAAGGGGCCAGCAGTACTTC
NA,NA,TRBV6-6,TRBJ2-1,CASSSRESSEQFF,TGTGCCAGCAGCTCCCGGGAGTCCTCTGAGCAGTTCTTC
NA,NA,TRBV11-1,TRBJ2-1,CASSLSFAGNEQFF,TGTGCCAGCAGCTTATCCTTCGCGGGGAATGAGCAGTTCTTC
TRBD1,NA,TRBV29-1,TRBJ1-4,CSVSGTGGATNEKLFF,TGCAGCGTCTCCGGGACAGGGGGTGCAACTAATGAAAAACTGTTTTTT
NA,NA,TRBV12-3/TRBV12-4,TRBJ1-1,CASTWAGNTEAFF,TGTGCCAGCACCTGGGCGGGGAACACTGAAGCTTTCTTT
TRBD1,few,TRBV7-2,TRBJ2-2,CASSPGQGTGELFF,TGTGCCAGCAGCCCGGGACAGGGGACCGGGGAGCTGTTTTTT
NA,NA,TRBV7-2,TRBJ2-3,CASSLFGDNTDTQYF,TGTGCCAGCAGCTTATTCGGGGACAACACAGATACGCAGTATTTT
NA,NA,TRBV7-6,TRBJ2-2,CASSEAYGELFF,TGTGCCAGCAGCGAAGCTTACGGGGAGCTGTTTTTT
NA,NA,TRBV20-1,TRBJ2-2,CSASHRWTGELFF,TGCAGTGCTAGTCACAGGTGGACCGGGGAGCTGTTTTTT
NA,NA,TRBV5-1,TRBJ1-1,CASSPGIGPEAFF,TGCGCCAGCAGCCCGGGAATTGGGCCTGAAGCTTTCTTT
NA,once,TRBV29-1,TRBJ2-3,CSSGPTDTQYF,TGCAGCTCCGGTCCCACAGATACGCAGTATTTT
NA,few,TRBV25-1,TRBJ1-1,CASSSGFSRNTEAFF,TGTGCCAGTAGTTCAGGGTTTTCTAGGAACACTGAAGCTTTCTTT
TRBD2,NA,TRBV19,TRBJ2-2,CASSKLAGGPNTGELFF,TGTGCCAGTAGTAAGCTAGCGGGGGGTCCGAACACCGGGGAGCTGTTTTTT
NA,NA,TRBV6-5,TRBJ1-1,CASSFSGTQAFF,TGTGCCAGCAGTTTTTCCGGGACACAAGCTTTCTTT
TRBD1,NA,TRBV5-1,TRBJ2-4,CASSSESDRGDIQYF,TGCGCCAGCAGCTCCGAATCAGACAGGGGCGACATTCAGTACTTC
TRBD1,NA,TRBV6-5,TRBJ1-5,CATSETGGNQPQHF,TGTGCCACCTCAGAGACAGGGGGCAATCAGCCCCAGCATTTT
TRBD2,NA,TRBV5-5,TRBJ2-5,CASSLGLAGRQETQYF,TGTGCCAGCAGCTTAGGTCTAGCGGGACGACAAGAGACCCAGTACTTC